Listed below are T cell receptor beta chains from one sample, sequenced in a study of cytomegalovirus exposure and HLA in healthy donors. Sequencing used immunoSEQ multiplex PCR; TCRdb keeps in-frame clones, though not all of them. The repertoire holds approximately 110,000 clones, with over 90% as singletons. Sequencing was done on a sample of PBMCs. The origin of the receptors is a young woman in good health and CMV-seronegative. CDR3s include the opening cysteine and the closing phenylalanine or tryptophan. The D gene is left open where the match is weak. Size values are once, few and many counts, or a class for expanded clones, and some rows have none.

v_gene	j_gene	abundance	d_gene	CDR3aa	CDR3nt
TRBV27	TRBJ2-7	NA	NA	CASSALGIYYEQYF	TGTGCCAGCAGTGCGCTCGGGATTTACTACGAGCAGTACTTC
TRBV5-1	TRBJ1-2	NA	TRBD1	CASRQSTGFDYGYTF	TGCGCCAGCAGACAATCGACAGGGTTTGACTATGGCTACACCTTC
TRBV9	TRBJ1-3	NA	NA	CASSVQGHTGNTIYF	TGTGCCAGCAGCGTCCAGGGCCACACTGGAAACACCATATATTTT
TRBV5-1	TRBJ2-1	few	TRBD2	CASLIASGSQNEQFF	TGCGCCAGCCTTATTGCGAGCGGGAGTCAAAATGAGCAGTTCTTC
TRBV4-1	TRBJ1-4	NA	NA	CASSEGATNEKLFF	TGCGCCAGCAGCGAGGGGGCAACTAATGAAAAACTGTTTTTT
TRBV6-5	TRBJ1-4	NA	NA	CASSLRGVDEKLFF	TGTGCCAGCAGCCTCAGGGGAGTCGATGAAAAACTGTTTTTT
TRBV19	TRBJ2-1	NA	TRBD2	CASSRGLGGEQFF	TGTGCCAGTAGCCGGGGACTAGGTGGTGAGCAGTTCTTC
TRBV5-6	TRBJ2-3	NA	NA	CASSLWGGEADTQYF	TGTGCCAGCAGCTTATGGGGCGGGGAAGCAGATACGCAGTATTTT
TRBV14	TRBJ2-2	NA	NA	CASSQGGGVSTGELFF	TGTGCCAGCAGCCAAGGAGGAGGGGTGAGCACCGGGGAGCTGTTTTTT
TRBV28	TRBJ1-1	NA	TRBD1	CASSIGTGGSWKTEAFF	TGTGCCAGCAGTATCGGGACAGGGGGCTCTTGGAAGACTGAAGCTTTCTTT
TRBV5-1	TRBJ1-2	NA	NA	CASSLTADTNYGYTF	TGCGCCAGCAGCTTGACGGCCGACACTAACTATGGCTACACCTTC
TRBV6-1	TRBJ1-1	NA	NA	CASSEAGYMPGNTEAFF	TGTGCCAGCAGTGAAGCGGGTTATATGCCGGGGAACACTGAAGCTTTCTTT
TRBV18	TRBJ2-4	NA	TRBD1	CASSPPGTGAKNIQYF	TGTGCCAGCTCACCCCCCGGGACAGGGGCCAAAAACATTCAGTACTTC
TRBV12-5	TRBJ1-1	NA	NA	CASGLVDSLNTEAFF	TGTGCTAGTGGTTTGGTTGACAGCCTGAACACTGAAGCTTTCTTT
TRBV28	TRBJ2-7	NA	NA	CASNGGGTRVYEQYF	TGTGCCAGCAATGGGGGGGGGACACGCGTTTACGAGCAGTACTTC
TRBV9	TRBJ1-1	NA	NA	CASSVAGGWTEAFF	TGTGCCAGCAGCGTAGCGGGGGGGTGGACTGAAGCTTTCTTT
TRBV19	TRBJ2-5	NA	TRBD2	CASSLREGLETQYF	TGTGCCAGTAGTCTGCGGGAGGGCCTTGAGACCCAGTACTTC
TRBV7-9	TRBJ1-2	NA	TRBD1	CASSSPGQLANYGYTF	TGTGCCAGCAGCTCTCCGGGACAGTTAGCTAACTATGGCTACACCTTC
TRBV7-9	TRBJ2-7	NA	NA	CASSLGSGNGEQYF	TGTGCCAGCAGCTTAGGGTCAGGGAATGGCGAGCAGTACTTC
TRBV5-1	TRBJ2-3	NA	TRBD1	CASGDRITDTQYF	TGCGCCAGTGGGGACAGAATCACAGATACGCAGTATTTT
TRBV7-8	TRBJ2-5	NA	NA	CASSSKPQGLDF	TGTGCCAGCAGCTCCAAACCACAGGGTTTGGACTTC
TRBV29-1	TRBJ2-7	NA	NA	CSVARGAYEQYF	TGCAGCGTTGCTCGCGGGGCCTACGAGCAGTACTTC
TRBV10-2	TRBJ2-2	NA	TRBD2	CASSELAVNTGELFF	TGCGCCAGCAGTGAACTAGCGGTAAACACCGGGGAGCTGTTTTTT
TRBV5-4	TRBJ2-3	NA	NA	CASSPRDWTDTQYF	TGTGCCAGCAGCCCAAGGGACTGGACAGATACGCAGTATTTT
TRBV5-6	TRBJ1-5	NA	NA	CASSLAGQGPTNQPQHF	TGTGCCAGCAGCTTGGCAGGGCAGGGTCCTACCAATCAGCCCCAGCATTTT
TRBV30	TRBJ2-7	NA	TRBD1	CAWSAPGQGVYEQYF	TGTGCCTGGAGCGCCCCCGGACAGGGTGTCTACGAGCAGTACTTC
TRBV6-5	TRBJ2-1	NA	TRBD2	CASSSGLAGASFF	TGTGCCAGCAGTTCCGGGCTAGCGGGAGCGTCGTTCTTC
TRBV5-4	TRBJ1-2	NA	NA	CASSQFGGGYTF	TGTGCCAGCAGCCAGTTCGGAGGTGGCTACACCTTC
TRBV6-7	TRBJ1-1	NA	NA	CASSHGGYTEAFF	TGTGCCAGCAGTCACGGGGGTTACACTGAAGCTTTCTTT
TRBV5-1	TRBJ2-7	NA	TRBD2	CAIEAGGSFSRSYEQYF	TGCGCCATCGAAGCGGGGGGGAGCTTTAGTAGGTCCTACGAGCAGTACTTC
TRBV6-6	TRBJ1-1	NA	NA	CASSYAGTEAFF	TGTGCCAGCAGTTATGCGGGGACTGAAGCTTTCTTT
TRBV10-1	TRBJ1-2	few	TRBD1	CAITRDRGPYGYTF	TGCGCCATCACGCGGGACAGGGGTCCCTATGGCTACACCTTC
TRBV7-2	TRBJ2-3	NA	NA	CASSLVYGVLADTQYF	TGTGCCAGCAGCTTAGTATATGGAGTGTTGGCAGATACGCAGTATTTT